The entry below describes one TCR beta chain. This sample was included in a study of early T cells in non-severe SARS-CoV-2 infection. Study-level background: Bulk RNA from unsorted whole blood was sequenced; chains were unpaired.

The CDR3 totals 13 residues. Between the trimmed V and J ends, which lost 3 bases and 4 bases, there was a span of 9 bases. Germline V gives CDR1 MDHEN, CDR2 SYDVKM. TCRdb re-analysed the 5' RACE reads in MiXCR, keeping a single row per CDR3 protein. The table records tens of thousands of distinct CDR3 sequences, roughly 7% of them present only once. The clonotype originates from an adult who was a healthcare worker with PCR-confirmed SARS-CoV-2 infection or an uninfected control (not recorded which). The rearrangement joins TRBV28 to TRBJ1-1; unclear D gene. Sequenced sample: whole blood. Written as DNA, the CDR3 is TGTGCCAGCAGTTTGGCCGGCTCCACTGAAGCTTTCTTT. Translated, it gives CASSLAGSTEAFF.